This is a list of T cell receptor beta chains from one sample in a study of shared clonotypes between healthy human individuals. This table comes from immunoSEQ multiplex PCR, and its TCRdb copy is limited to in-frame clones, with some not included. The data show roughly 500,000 clones, more than 65% seen once. Specimen: PBMCs. These receptors were collected from a woman aged 40 to 50 in good health. Some clones in this sample may be carry-over from other donors' samples. The CDR3 runs from the conserved cysteine through the conserved F or W. A D gene is named only where the DNA matches it firmly.

J,V,D,DNA,CDR3
TRBJ2-3,TRBV7-3,NA,TGTGCCAGCAGGAAGGACTCCATGGGGGTAGATACGCAGTATTTT,CASRKDSMGVDTQYF
TRBJ1-3,TRBV7-2,NA,TGTGCCAGCAGCTTAGAGGCGGCTGGAAACACCATATATTTT,CASSLEAAGNTIYF
TRBJ2-7,TRBV28,TRBD2,TGTGCCACCGGGACTAGCGGGAGGGTTCCGGGCGAGCAGTACTTC,CATGTSGRVPGEQYF
TRBJ1-2,TRBV29-1,NA,TGCAGCGTCGCGGGATCTATTGTGAAAATGGACTACACCTTC,CSVAGSIVKMDYTF
TRBJ2-3,TRBV2,NA,TGTGCCAGCAGTGGTAGAGGCACAGATACGCAGTATTTT,CASSGRGTDTQYF
TRBJ2-3,TRBV5-4,TRBD2,TGTGCCAGCAGCTCCGCGACTAGCGCCAATACAGATACGCAGTATTTT,CASSSATSANTDTQYF
TRBJ2-7,TRBV29-1,TRBD1,TGCAGCGTTGAAGCCCGGGACAGGGGTTTCAACGAGCAGTACTTC,CSVEARDRGFNEQYF
TRBJ1-1,TRBV4-1,NA,TGCGCCAGCAGCCAAGATCCGGACGGTAACACTGAAGCTTTCTTT,CASSQDPDGNTEAFF
TRBJ1-1,TRBV6-1,NA,TGTGCCAGCAGTGAAGCGCTAGGGCAGCAATTGATAAACACTGAAGCTTTCTTT,CASSEALGQQLINTEAFF
TRBJ2-2,TRBV6-1,NA,TGTGCCAGCAGTGAAGATGGGTTAGGGGACACCGGGGAGCTGTTTTTT,CASSEDGLGDTGELFF
TRBJ2-1,TRBV10-3,NA,TGTGCCATCAGCTACCGACAGAGCCATGAGCAGTTCTTC,CAISYRQSHEQFF
TRBJ1-3,TRBV30,NA,TGTGCCTGGAGTGTACTCCGGCCCAACTCTGGAAACACCATATATTTT,CAWSVLRPNSGNTIYF
TRBJ2-7,TRBV27,NA,TGTGCCAGCAGTTTATTCGGCAGGGACGAGCAGTACTTC,CASSLFGRDEQYF
TRBJ2-3,TRBV7-8,TRBD2,TGTGCCAGCAGCTTAGTGGTGTGGACTAGCGGGATTCGTACAGATACGCAGTATTTT,CASSLVVWTSGIRTDTQYF
TRBJ2-1,TRBV7-2,NA,TGTGCCAGCAGCTCTTTCGACATACGGGGTGAGCAGTTCTTC,CASSSFDIRGEQFF
TRBJ2-1,TRBV7-9,NA,TGTGCCAGCAGCCCCCGGGACTGGTACAATGAGCAGTTCTTC,CASSPRDWYNEQFF